This T cell receptor (beta chain) was observed in a study of blood T cell repertoires in COVID-19. The CDR3 contains 15 residues. After removal of 4 bases from V and 2 bases from J, the junction contained 4 bases not matched to a gene. Germline CDR1 is LGHNA and CDR2 is YNFKEQ. The Seattle patients joined while their infection was active and were tracked longitudinally afterward. Original handling: Amplification of reference gene primers provided the estimated nucleated cell counts. The repertoire was sequenced with immunoSEQ multiplex PCR; TCRdb's copy has only in-frame clones and lacks some. The DNA was the basis for D and trimming; V, J and clone size are from that table. The table has 200,000 to 250,000 clones, roughly 90% seen once; the top ten hold 0.75% to 1%.

V and J are TRBV4-2 and TRBJ2-1, with TRBD2 matching over 8 bases. The TCR comes from a man in his sixties with COVID-19, enrolled during active disease. Material for sequencing was peripheral blood. The CDR3, as DNA: TGTGCCAGCAGCCCACTAGCGGAAACCTACAATGAGCAGTTCTTC. This encodes CASSPLAETYNEQFF.